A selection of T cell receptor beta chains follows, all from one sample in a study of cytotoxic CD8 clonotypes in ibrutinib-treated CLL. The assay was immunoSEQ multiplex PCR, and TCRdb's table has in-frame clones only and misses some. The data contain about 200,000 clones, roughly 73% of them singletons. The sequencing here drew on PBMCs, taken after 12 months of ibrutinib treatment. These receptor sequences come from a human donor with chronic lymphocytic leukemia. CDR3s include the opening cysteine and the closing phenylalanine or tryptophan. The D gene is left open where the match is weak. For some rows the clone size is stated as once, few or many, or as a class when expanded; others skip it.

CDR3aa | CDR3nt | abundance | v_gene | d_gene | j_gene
CASSMGSGDINEQFF | TGTGCCAGTAGTATGGGATCGGGGGACATAAATGAGCAGTTCTTC | few | TRBV19 | - | TRBJ2-1
CASSILLRGGDTDTQYF | TGTGCCAGTAGTATACTTCTCCGGGGGGGGGACACAGATACGCAGTATTTT | - | TRBV19 | TRBD2 | TRBJ2-3
CASSATVADEKLFF | TGTGCCAGCAGTGCGACAGTGGCTGATGAAAAACTGTTTTTT | - | TRBV6-4 | - | TRBJ1-4
CASSPMTGAGNEQFF | TGTGCCAGCTCACCCATGACAGGCGCGGGCAATGAGCAGTTCTTC | once | TRBV18 | - | TRBJ2-1
CASSEIIQETQYF | TGTGCCAGTAGTGAGATTATCCAAGAGACCCAGTACTTC | - | TRBV19 | - | TRBJ2-5
CATSTSGGTNEQFF | TGTGCCACCTCGACTAGCGGGGGCACCAATGAGCAGTTCTTC | - | TRBV7-6 | TRBD2 | TRBJ2-1
CAISRTAGAGETQYF | TGTGCCATCAGTCGGACAGCTGGGGCGGGGGAGACCCAGTACTTC | - | TRBV10-3 | - | TRBJ2-5
CASSLVGRGSYEQYF | TGCGCCAGCAGCTTGGTTGGCAGGGGGTCCTACGAGCAGTACTTC | - | TRBV5-1 | TRBD1 | TRBJ2-7
CASMQGAGSYEQYF | TGTGCCAGCATGCAGGGGGCAGGCTCCTACGAGCAGTACTTC | - | TRBV6-1 | TRBD1 | TRBJ2-7
CASSVHRGWSSGNTIYF | TGTGCCAGCAGTGTCCACAGGGGTTGGAGCTCTGGAAACACCATATATTTT | once | TRBV7-8 | TRBD1 | TRBJ1-3
CASSPTAGLGANVLTF | TGCGCCAGCAGCCCCACTGCAGGGTTAGGGGCCAACGTCCTGACTTTC | - | TRBV5-1 | - | TRBJ2-6
CASSSLKGGEQYF | TGTGCCAGTAGTAGCCTTAAGGGGGGTGAGCAGTACTTC | - | TRBV19 | - | TRBJ2-7
CASSLQGGLFYGYTF | TGTGCCAGCAGCTTACAGGGGGGACTTTTCTATGGCTACACCTTC | - | TRBV5-4 | TRBD1 | TRBJ1-2
CASSIHDSYEQYF | TGTGCCAGCAGCATCCACGACAGCTACGAGCAGTACTTC | - | TRBV7-2 | - | TRBJ2-7
CASSPEVVQPNTEAFF | TGTGCCAGCTCACCGGAAGTGGTACAACCGAACACTGAAGCTTTCTTT | - | TRBV18 | - | TRBJ1-1
CASGGGPPGVPQYF | TGTGCCAGCGGCGGGGGCCCACCGGGGGTGCCCCAGTACTTC | - | TRBV7-9 | - | TRBJ2-5
CASSPDTSYEQYF | TGTGCCAGCTCACCAGATACCTCCTACGAGCAGTACTTC | - | TRBV18 | - | TRBJ2-7
CASSYFGRGSGYTF | TGTGCCAGCAGTTATTTCGGCAGGGGATCAGGCTACACCTTC | - | TRBV6-5 | - | TRBJ1-2
CASSLTTNTGELFF | TGCGCCAGCAGCTTGACGACAAACACCGGGGAGCTGTTTTTT | - | TRBV5-1 | - | TRBJ2-2
CASSPDRDWGTDTQYF | TGTGCCAGCAGCCCGGACAGGGATTGGGGCACAGATACGCAGTATTTT | - | TRBV11-2 | TRBD1 | TRBJ2-3
CASSRWEGFQNEQFF | TGTGCCAGCAGCCGGTGGGAGGGTTTCCAAAATGAGCAGTTCTTC | - | TRBV11-2 | TRBD2 | TRBJ2-1
CASGGNPYEQYF | TGTGCCAGCGGCGGCAACCCCTACGAGCAGTACTTC | - | TRBV11-2 | - | TRBJ2-7
CASSPIKGPIEQYF | TGTGCCAGCAGCCCCATCAAGGGACCCATCGAGCAGTACTTC | - | TRBV7-8 | - | TRBJ2-7
CASSYSLGAAYEQYF | TGTGCCAGCAGTTACTCATTGGGGGCGGCCTACGAGCAGTACTTC | - | TRBV6-5 | - | TRBJ2-7
CASSSGHNTEAFF | TGTGCCAGCAGCTCCGGGCATAACACTGAAGCTTTCTTT | - | TRBV11-2 | - | TRBJ1-1
CASSSRTELSNQPQHF | TGTGCCAGCAGCTCCCGGACGGAACTTAGCAATCAGCCCCAGCATTTT | - | TRBV7-8 | - | TRBJ1-5
CASSQDRGSTGELFF | TGTGCTAGCAGCCAGGACAGGGGGAGCACCGGGGAGCTGTTTTTT | - | TRBV7-7 | TRBD1 | TRBJ2-2
CASSQHPPNRANSYEQYF | TGCGCCAGCAGCCAACACCCCCCCAACAGGGCCAACTCCTACGAGCAGTACTTC | - | TRBV4-1 | - | TRBJ2-7
CASSYSGQNYGYTF | TGTGCCAGCAGTTACTCCGGACAGAACTATGGCTACACCTTC | - | TRBV6-5 | - | TRBJ1-2
CASSVDGTGTGVSYEQYF | TGTGCCAGCAGCGTGGACGGAACCGGGACAGGGGTTTCCTACGAGCAGTACTTC | - | TRBV5-6 | TRBD1 | TRBJ2-7
CASKKAGYMNTEAFF | TGTGCCAGCAAGAAGGCAGGGTATATGAACACTGAAGCTTTCTTT | - | TRBV6-5 | - | TRBJ1-1
CAFAFDSSNQPQHF | TGTGCCTTCGCCTTTGACAGCAGCAATCAGCCCCAGCATTTT | - | TRBV30 | - | TRBJ1-5
CASSQDRYVGEAFF | TGCGCCAGCAGCCAAGATCGGTATGTGGGTGAAGCTTTCTTT | - | TRBV4-1 | - | TRBJ1-1
CASSQDESLTDTQYF | TGCGCCAGCAGCCAAGATGAGTCTTTAACAGATACGCAGTATTTT | - | TRBV4-1 | - | TRBJ2-3
CASSKAGGSYEQYF | TGTGCCAGCAGCAAAGCGGGGGGCTCCTACGAGCAGTACTTC | once | TRBV9 | TRBD2 | TRBJ2-7
CSVEVPHEKLFF | TGCAGCGTTGAAGTGCCTCATGAAAAACTGTTTTTT | once | TRBV29-1 | - | TRBJ1-4
CASSYYPPGWGETQYF | TGTGCCAGCAGTTACTACCCGCCAGGGTGGGGGGAGACCCAGTACTTC | - | TRBV6-5 | - | TRBJ2-5
CASSPQGSGVYGYTF | TGTGCCAGCAGCCCCCAGGGGAGCGGGGTCTATGGCTACACCTTC | - | TRBV9 | - | TRBJ1-2
CASSEEAGSTDTQYF | TGTGCCAGCAGTGAGGAAGCGGGTAGCACAGATACGCAGTATTTT | large | TRBV6-4 | - | TRBJ2-3
CASSFQGAGQPQHF | TGTGCCAGCAGTTTTCAGGGGGCAGGACAGCCCCAGCATTTT | - | TRBV6-1 | TRBD1 | TRBJ1-5
CASSLLAGTPPQYF | TGTGCCAGCAGCCTCCTAGCGGGCACTCCCCCGCAGTATTTT | once | TRBV28 | TRBD2 | TRBJ2-3
CASRRDANYGYTF | TGTGCCAGTAGACGGGACGCTAACTATGGCTACACCTTC | once | TRBV19 | - | TRBJ1-2
CASSLSAGVYTGELFF | TGTGCCAGCAGTTTATCGGCCGGGGTGTATACCGGGGAGCTGTTTTTT | - | TRBV27 | - | TRBJ2-2
CASSYNYGYTF | TGTGCCAGTAGCTATAACTATGGCTACACCTTC | - | TRBV28 | - | TRBJ1-2
CASSPRDILRGNTIYF | TGCGCCAGCAGCCCCCGGGACATCCTACGTGGAAACACCATATATTTT | once | TRBV5-1 | - | TRBJ1-3
CASRRSGGSGGYTF | TGTGCCAGCAGGCGGTCGGGGGGATCAGGTGGCTACACCTTC | - | TRBV7-8 | - | TRBJ1-2
CASTSVPTDTQYF | TGTGCCAGCACCTCTGTCCCCACAGATACGCAGTATTTT | - | TRBV6-1 | - | TRBJ2-3